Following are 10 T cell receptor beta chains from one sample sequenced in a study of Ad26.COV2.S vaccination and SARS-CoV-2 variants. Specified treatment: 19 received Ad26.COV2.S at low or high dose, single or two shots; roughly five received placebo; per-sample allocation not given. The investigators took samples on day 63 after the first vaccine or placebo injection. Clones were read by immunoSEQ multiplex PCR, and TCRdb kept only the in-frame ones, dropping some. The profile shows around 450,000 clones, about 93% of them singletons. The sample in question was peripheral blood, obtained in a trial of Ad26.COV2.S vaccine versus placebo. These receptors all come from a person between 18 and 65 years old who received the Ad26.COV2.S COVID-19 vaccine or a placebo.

CDR3 sequence reads: CASSLFPPSVYGYTF. CDR3 DNA sequence: TGTGCCAGCAGCTTATTTCCCCCTTCGGTCTATGGCTACACCTTC. The rearrangement links TRBV7-9 to TRBJ1-2; the D is unclear. CDR3 length: 15 residues. Germline V gene lookup returns CDR1 SEHNR and CDR2 FQNEAQ (reference sequence). The V end lost 2 bases, the J end lost 4 bases, and 14 bases lay between the germline ends.

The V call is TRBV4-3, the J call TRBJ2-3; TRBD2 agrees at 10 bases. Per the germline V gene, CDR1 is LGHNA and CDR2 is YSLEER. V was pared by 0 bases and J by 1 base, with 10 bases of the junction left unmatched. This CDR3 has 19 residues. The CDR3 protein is CASSQDQILAGSGTDTQYF. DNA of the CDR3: TGCGCCAGCAGCCAAGATCAAATACTAGCGGGATCGGGCACAGATACGCAGTATTTT.

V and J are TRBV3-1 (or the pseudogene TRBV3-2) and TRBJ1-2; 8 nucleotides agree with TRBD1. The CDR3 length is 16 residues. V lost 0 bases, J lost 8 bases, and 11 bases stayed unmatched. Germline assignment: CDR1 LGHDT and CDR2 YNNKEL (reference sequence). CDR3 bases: TGTGCCAGCAGCCAAGACGTAGGGACAGGTTCATTCGGCTACACCTTC. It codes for CASSQDVGTGSFGYTF.

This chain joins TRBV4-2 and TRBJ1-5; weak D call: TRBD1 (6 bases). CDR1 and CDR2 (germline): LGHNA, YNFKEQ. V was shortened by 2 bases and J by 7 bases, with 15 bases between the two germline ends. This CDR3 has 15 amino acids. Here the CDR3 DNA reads TGTGCCAGCAGCCAATGGGGGGGCGGAGGGCAGCCCCAGCATTTT. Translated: CASSQWGGGGQPQHF.

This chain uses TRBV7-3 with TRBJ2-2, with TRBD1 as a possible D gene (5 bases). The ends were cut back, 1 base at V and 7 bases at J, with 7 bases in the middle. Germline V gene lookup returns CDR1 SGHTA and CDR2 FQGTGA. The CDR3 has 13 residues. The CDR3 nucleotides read TGTGCCAGCAGCTTAAAGGGGAACGGGGAGCTGTTTTTT. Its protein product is CASSLKGNGELFF.

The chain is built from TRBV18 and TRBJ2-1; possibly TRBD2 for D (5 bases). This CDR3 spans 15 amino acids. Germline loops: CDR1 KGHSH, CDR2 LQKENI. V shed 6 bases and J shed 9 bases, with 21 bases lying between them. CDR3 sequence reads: CASSRVLPTEGEQFF. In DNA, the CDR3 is TGTGCCAGCTCCCGGGTCCTACCTACCGAGGGTGAGCAGTTCTTC.

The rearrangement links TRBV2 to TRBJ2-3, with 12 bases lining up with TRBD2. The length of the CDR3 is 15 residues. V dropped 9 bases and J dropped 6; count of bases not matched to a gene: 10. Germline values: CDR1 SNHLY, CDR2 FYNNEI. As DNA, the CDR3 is TGTGCCAGGGGTAAGACTAGCGGGAGTCCGGATACGCAGTATTTT. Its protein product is CARGKTSGSPDTQYF.

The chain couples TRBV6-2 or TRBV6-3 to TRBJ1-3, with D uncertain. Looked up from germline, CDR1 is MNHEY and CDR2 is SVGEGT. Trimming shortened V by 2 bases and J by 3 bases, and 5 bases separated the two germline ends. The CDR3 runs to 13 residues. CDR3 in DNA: TGTGCCAGCAGTTACAGCGGTGGAAACACCATATATTTT. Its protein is CASSYSGGNTIYF.

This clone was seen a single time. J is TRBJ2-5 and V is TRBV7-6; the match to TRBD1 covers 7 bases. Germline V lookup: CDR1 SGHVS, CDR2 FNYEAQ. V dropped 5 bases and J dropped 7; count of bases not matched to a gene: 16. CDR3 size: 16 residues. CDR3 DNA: TGTGCCAGCAGCGATACGAAGGGGACAGAGATTAGGACCCAGTACTTC. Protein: CASSDTKGTEIRTQYF.

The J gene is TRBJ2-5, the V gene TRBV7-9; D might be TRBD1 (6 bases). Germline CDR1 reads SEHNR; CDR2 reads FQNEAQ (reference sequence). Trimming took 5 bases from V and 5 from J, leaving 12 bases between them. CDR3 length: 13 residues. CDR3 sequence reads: CASSQGGWETQYF. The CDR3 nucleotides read TGTGCCAGCAGCCAAGGGGGATGGGAGACCCAGTACTTC.